This TCR beta chain came from a study of T cell responses to AZD1222 COVID-19 vaccine. Sequenced by immunoSEQ multiplex PCR; TCRdb stores in-frame clones only, minus some. The table shows around 140,000 clones, with 90% occurring only once. CDR3 length: 13 amino acids. Per germline, CDR1 SGHNT and CDR2 YENEEA. The V end lost 6 bases, the J end lost 3 bases, and 11 bases lay between the germline ends. This clonotype was obtained from an adult in good health. The sample here was peripheral blood, taken on day 0 of AZD1222 vaccination. The V gene is TRBV11-3, the J gene TRBJ1-1; D remains unclear. The CDR3 DNA reads as TGTGCCAGCAGGGAGAGGAGGGACACTGAAGCTTTCTTT. It specifies CASRERRDTEAFF.